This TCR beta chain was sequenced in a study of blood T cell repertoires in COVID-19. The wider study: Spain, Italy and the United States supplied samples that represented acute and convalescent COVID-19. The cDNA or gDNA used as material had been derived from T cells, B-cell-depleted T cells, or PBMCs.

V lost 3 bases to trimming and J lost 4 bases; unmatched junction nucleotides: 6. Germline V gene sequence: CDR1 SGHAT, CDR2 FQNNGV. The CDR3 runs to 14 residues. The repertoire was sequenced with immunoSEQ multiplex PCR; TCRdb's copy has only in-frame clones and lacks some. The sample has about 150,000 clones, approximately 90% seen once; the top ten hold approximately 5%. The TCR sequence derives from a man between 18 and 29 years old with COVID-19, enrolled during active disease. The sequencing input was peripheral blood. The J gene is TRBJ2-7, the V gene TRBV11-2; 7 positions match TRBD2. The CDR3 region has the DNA TGTGCCAGCAGCTTGGGGGGAGGGTTATACGAGCAGTACTTC. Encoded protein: CASSLGGGLYEQYF.